This entry lists 32 T cell receptor beta chains sequenced from one sample in a study of cytomegalovirus exposure and HLA in healthy donors. PCR amplification relied on 60 Vbeta primers (plus 13 Jbeta primers). The table came from immunoSEQ multiplex PCR; TCRdb's copy has only in-frame clones and leaves some out. The sample has approximately 120,000 clones, 70% to 80% seen once. Sample: PBMCs. These receptor sequences come from a man in his fifties in good health and CMV-seronegative.

This clone was seen only a few times. V and J are TRBV4-1 and TRBJ1-4; TRBD1 matches 8 bases. Germline loops: CDR1 MGHRA, CDR2 YSYEKL. V shed 4 bases, J shed 8 bases, and the junction held 12 bases outside the gene matches. The CDR3 spans 16 residues. The CDR3 here is CASSLTPGQGGEKLFF. Written as DNA, the CDR3 is TGCGCCAGCAGCCTGACTCCCGGACAGGGTGGGGAAAAACTGTTTTTT.

The chain carries TRBV9 and TRBJ1-3; 8 positions agree with TRBD1. The CDR3 is 14 residues long. Germline CDR1 and CDR2: SGDLS and YYNGEE. V shed 3 bases and J 4 bases; nucleotides not matched to a gene: 3. Here the CDR3 reads CASSADRAGNTIYF. CDR3 nucleotide sequence: TGTGCCAGCAGCGCGGACAGGGCCGGAAACACCATATATTTT.

This clone has only a few counts. The chain employs TRBV6-6 and TRBJ1-2; TRBD1 might be the D (5 bases). Germline V gives CDR1 MNHNY, CDR2 SVGAGI (reference sequence). Trimming cost V 2 bases and J 2 bases, with 6 bases left between them. The CDR3 is 13 residues long. The CDR3 DNA follows: TGTGCCAGCAGTTACGGGGCCAACTATGGCTACACCTTC. Translating gives CASSYGANYGYTF.

V gene TRBV9 combines with J gene TRBJ2-5, with 13 bases aligning to TRBD2. The V gene end was trimmed by 2 bases and the J gene end by 1 base; junction bases not matched to a gene: 2. Germline CDR1 SGDLS, CDR2 YYNGEE. CDR3 length: 16 residues. CDR3 protein: CASSVGTSGVQETQYF. The CDR3 coding sequence is TGTGCCAGCAGCGTCGGGACTAGCGGGGTCCAAGAGACCCAGTACTTC.

The V gene is TRBV6-6, the J gene TRBJ2-2; D possibly corresponds to TRBD1 (5 bases). This CDR3 comprises 16 residues. Trimming removed 1 base from V and 0 bases from J, with 9 bases in between. In germline, CDR1 is MNHNY, CDR2 SVGAGI (reference sequence). CDR3: CASSYWPGTNTGELFF. CDR3 nucleotide sequence: TGTGCCAGCAGTTACTGGCCAGGGACGAACACCGGGGAGCTGTTTTTT.

CDR3 residues: CASSIQGISYEQYF. The CDR3, as DNA: TGTGCCAGTAGTATTCAGGGGATCTCCTACGAGCAGTACTTC. The chain combines TRBV19 with TRBJ2-7; TRBD1 might be the D (6 bases). From germline, CDR1 is LNHDA and CDR2 SQIVND (reference sequence). The length of the CDR3 is 14 residues. V shed 3 bases and J shed 0 bases, with 9 bases lying between them.

A single count supports this clone. This chain links TRBV30 with TRBJ2-1, with 10 positions matching TRBD1. Unmatched junction bases numbered 6, after V lost 3 bases and J lost 7 bases. The CDR3 has 14 residues. The germline CDR1 and CDR2 sequences are GTSNPN and SVGIG (reference sequence). CDR3 DNA sequence: TGTGCCTGGAGGCGACAGGGGGCGGTAAATGAGCAGTTCTTC. It codes for CAWRRQGAVNEQFF.

The chain links TRBV6-5 to TRBJ2-5; the D gene is possibly TRBD1 (5 bases). In germline, CDR1 is MNHEY, CDR2 SVGAGI. The CDR3 sequence is 14 residues long. With 2 bases removed from V and 2 bases from J, the gap between germline ends came to 9 bases. CDR3 sequence reads: CASSYQGLQETQYF. The CDR3 nucleotides read TGTGCCAGCAGTTACCAGGGATTACAAGAGACCCAGTACTTC.

The V and J genes are TRBV20-1 and TRBJ2-7, with D perhaps TRBD1 (6 bases). The V end was cut by 7 bases, the J end by 2 bases, with 9 bases between. Germline-derived CDR1 and CDR2 are DFQATT and SNEGSKA (reference sequence). The CDR3 has 11 residues. This CDR3 reads CSGQGPYEQYF. In DNA, the CDR3 is TGCAGTGGGCAGGGGCCCTACGAGCAGTACTTC.

V is TRBV6-6 and J is TRBJ1-1, with TRBD1 matching 7 bases. The CDR3 covers 14 residues. Germline values: CDR1 MNHNY, CDR2 SVGAGI (reference sequence). V lost 10 bases to trimming and J lost 0 bases; unmatched junction nucleotides: 8. As DNA, the CDR3 is TGTGCCACACTACAGGGGAACATGAACACTGAAGCTTTCTTT. Encoded protein: CATLQGNMNTEAFF.

The chain carries TRBV5-4 and TRBJ1-6; 9 bases align to TRBD1. Germline CDR1 SGHNT, CDR2 YYREEE (reference sequence). This CDR3 comprises 15 residues. V was pared by 4 bases and J by 6 bases, with 5 bases of the junction left unmatched. CDR3 in DNA: TGTGCCAGCAGCGGGGAGACAGGGGGTAATTCACCCCTCCACTTT. It codes for CASSGETGGNSPLHF. The variable domain in full, completed from reference TRBV5-4 and TRBJ1-6, reads ETGVTQSPTHLIKTRGQQVTLRCSSQSGHNTVSWYQQALGQGPQFIFQYYREEENGRGNFPPRFSGLQFPNYSSELNVNALELDDSALYLCASSGETGGNSPLHFGNGTRLTVT.

This clone was counted once. The chain combines TRBV18 with TRBJ1-2; a possible D gene is TRBD1 (6 bases). Trimming removed 3 bases from V and 4 bases from J, with 12 bases in between. Germline values: CDR1 KGHSH, CDR2 LQKENI. The CDR3 length is 14 residues. CDR3 sequence (DNA): TGTGCCAGCTCACCGGCACAGGGACGCTATGGCTACACCTTC. This translates into CASSPAQGRYGYTF. The entire variable domain, with the rest obtained from reference TRBV18 and TRBJ1-2, is as follows: NAGVMQNPRHLVRRRGQEARLRCSPMKGHSHVYWYRQLPEEGLKFMVYLQKENIIDESGMPKERFSAEFPKEGPSILRIQQVVRGDSAAYFCASSPAQGRYGYTFGSGTRLTVV.

This chain uses TRBV7-9 with TRBJ1-1, with a weak D call TRBD1 (6 bases). Deletions cut 5 bases from V and 4 bases from J, with 11 bases between. The CDR3 extends over 13 amino acids. CDR1 is SEHNR, CDR2 FQNEAQ, per germline (reference sequence). For the CDR3, the DNA is TGTGCCAGCAGCCTCAGGGGAAGCACTGAAGCTTTCTTT. This codes for CASSLRGSTEAFF. The variable domain in full, with the rest retrieved from reference TRBV7-9 and TRBJ1-1, is DTGVSQNPRHKITKRGQNVTFRCDPISEHNRLYWYRQTLGQGPEFLTYFQNEAQLEKSRLLSDRFSAERPKGSFSTLEIQRTEQGDSAMYLCASSLRGSTEAFFGQGTRLTVV.

The chain carries TRBV5-4 and TRBJ2-7; 14 bases are a match to TRBD2. With 3 bases clipped from V and 6 bases from J, the junction kept 8 bases outside the gene matches. The CDR3 has 16 amino acids. CDR1 and CDR2 from the germline V gene are SGHNT and YYREEE (reference sequence). CDR3 in amino acids: CASSSPTSGGAREQYF. The CDR3 coding sequence is TGTGCCAGCAGCTCCCCGACTAGCGGGGGGGCGCGCGAGCAGTACTTC.

This chain joins TRBV11-1 and TRBJ1-1, with D uncertain. Deletions cut 3 bases from V and 1 base from J, with 6 bases between. The V gene's germline CDR1 is SGHAT and CDR2 FQDESV (reference sequence). The CDR3 is made up of 13 amino acids. The CDR3 spells CASSFGGNTEAFF. Written as DNA, the CDR3 is TGTGCCAGCAGCTTCGGAGGGAACACTGAAGCTTTCTTT.

J is TRBJ2-7 and V is TRBV5-1; TRBD1 matches at 8 bases. This CDR3 contains 13 residues. Germline V gene sequence: CDR1 SGHRS, CDR2 YFSETQ. J lost 6 bases, V lost 6 bases, and 8 bases had no gene match. In DNA form, the CDR3 reads TGCGCCAGCAACACCGGGACAGGAGGCGAGCAGTACGTC. Its protein is CASNTGTGGEQYV.

The rearrangement uses TRBV5-1 and TRBJ2-3; D remains ambiguous. The CDR3 has 15 residues. Trimming cost V 2 bases and J 4 bases, with 14 bases left between them. Germline CDR1 and CDR2: SGHRS and YFSETQ. This chain's CDR3 is CASSFGSGGPDTQYF. The CDR3 DNA sequence: TGCGCCAGCAGCTTTGGGTCAGGTGGGCCAGATACGCAGTATTTT.

This clone has just a few counts. The chain links TRBV10-3 to TRBJ1-1; possibly TRBD1 for D (5 bases). Per the germline V gene, CDR1 is ENHRY and CDR2 is SYGVKD. CDR3 length: 11 residues. V was trimmed by 8 bases and J by 7 bases, leaving 11 bases between them. CDR3 bases: TGTGCCATCGGGGCCGGGGGTGAAGCTTTCTTT. This sequence encodes CAIGAGGEAFF.

The chain is built from TRBV29-1 and TRBJ1-1, with D possibly being TRBD1 (6 bases). The germline gives CDR1 SQVTM, CDR2 ANQGSEA. The CDR3 loop spans 11 amino acids. With 5 bases removed from V and 11 bases from J, the gap between germline ends came to 15 bases. In nucleotides, the CDR3 is TGCAGCGTTTTGCGGTCAGGGGTTGCTTTCTTT. Its translation is CSVLRSGVAFF.

This CDR3 is CASKGQPSTDTQYF. DNA for the CDR3: TGCGCCAGCAAGGGACAGCCTAGCACAGATACGCAGTATTTT. V gene TRBV5-1 combines with J gene TRBJ2-3; 7 positions agree with TRBD1. CDR1 is SGHRS, CDR2 YFSETQ, per germline. This CDR3 has 14 amino acids. J lost 0 bases, V lost 6 bases, and 4 bases had no gene match.

This sequence joins TRBV5-4 and TRBJ1-6; D is perhaps TRBD1 (6 bases). The CDR3 is 14 residues long. Germline V CDR1 and CDR2: SGHNT, YYREEE (reference sequence). V dropped 5 bases and J dropped 7 bases, with 13 bases sitting between them. CDR3 coding DNA: TGTGCCAGCAGACAACAGGGCACGAATTCACCCCTCCACTTT. Protein product: CASRQQGTNSPLHF.

This clone was seen a few times. The gene calls are TRBV9 and TRBJ2-2; D might be TRBD2 (6 bases). This CDR3 spans 15 amino acids. The germline V and J ends were trimmed by 7 bases and 2 bases, with 15 bases remaining between them. Germline V gene sequence: CDR1 SGDLS, CDR2 YYNGEE. CDR3 sequence (DNA): TGTGCCAGCGCTCCACTAGCAGACAACACCGGGGAGCTGTTTTTT. Translation gives CASAPLADNTGELFF.

The V and J genes are TRBV7-9 and TRBJ1-6; D ambiguous. CDR1 and CDR2 (germline): SEHNR, FQNEAQ (reference sequence). V lost 5 bases to trimming and J lost 9 bases, with 14 bases between them. The length of the CDR3 is 14 residues. The CDR3 region has the DNA TGTGCCAGCAGCCCCGAGGGCGTCGGTTCACCCCTCCACTTT. This translates into CASSPEGVGSPLHF.

The V and J genes are TRBV7-2 and TRBJ2-5; TRBD2 matches 13 bases. The junction had 4 bases not matched to a gene; V was cut back by 5 bases and J by 7 bases. Per the germline V gene, CDR1 is SGHTA and CDR2 is FQGNSA. CDR3 size: 14 residues. CDR3 residues: CASSVTSGGGTQYF. In DNA, the CDR3 is TGTGCCAGCAGCGTTACTAGCGGGGGGGGGACCCAGTACTTC.

V usage is TRBV11-2 and J usage is TRBJ2-3; D call uncertain. This CDR3 is 14 amino acids long. V was cut by 0 bases and J by 2 bases, with 6 bases left in between. Germline CDR1 SGHAT, CDR2 FQNNGV. The CDR3 region has the DNA TGTGCCAGCAGCTTAGATCGTAACACAGATACGCAGTATTTT. Translation gives CASSLDRNTDTQYF.

The V gene is TRBV5-5, the J gene TRBJ1-1, with 7 bases that match TRBD1. CDR3 size: 13 residues. J lost 6 bases, V lost 3 bases, and 5 bases had no gene match. In germline, CDR1 is SGHKS, CDR2 YYEKEE (reference sequence). The CDR3 here is CASSYDRDAEAFF. CDR3 sequence (DNA): TGTGCCAGCAGCTATGACAGGGACGCTGAAGCTTTCTTT.

V usage is TRBV9 and J usage is TRBJ2-6; 8 nucleotides align to TRBD1. The CDR3 is 19 amino acids. The V segment lost 4 bases and the J segment 4 bases; nucleotides outside the gene matches: 16. Germline-derived CDR1 and CDR2 are SGDLS and YYNGEE. CDR3 region: CASSSTPGQVVRGANVLTF. CDR3 in DNA: TGTGCCAGCAGCTCAACTCCGGGACAGGTTGTGAGAGGGGCCAACGTCCTGACTTTC.

This chain joins TRBV30 and TRBJ1-2; 7 positions agree with TRBD1. Germline CDR1 GTSNPN, CDR2 SVGIG (reference sequence). V shed 1 base, J shed 7 bases, and the junction held 6 bases outside the gene matches. The CDR3 has 13 amino acids. The CDR3 protein is CAWSGQGELGYTF. As DNA, the CDR3 is TGTGCCTGGAGTGGACAGGGAGAACTTGGCTACACCTTC.

This sequence joins TRBV19 and TRBJ2-5; perhaps TRBD1 as D (5 bases). V lost 3 bases to trimming and J lost 4 bases, with 9 bases between them. CDR3 length: 13 amino acids. Germline assignment: CDR1 LNHDA and CDR2 SQIVND (reference sequence). The CDR3, as DNA: TGTGCCAGTAGTATGGTGGGGCGAGAGACCCAGTACTTC. This translates into CASSMVGRETQYF.

The chain links TRBV9 to TRBJ1-4; D gene uncertain. CDR1 is SGDLS and CDR2 is YYNGEE in the germline V gene. The CDR3 is made up of 15 amino acids. Trimming cost V 3 bases and J 5 bases, with 14 bases left between them. This chain's CDR3 is CASSANIGSNEKLFF. DNA for the CDR3: TGTGCCAGCAGCGCAAACATCGGGTCAAATGAAAAACTGTTTTTT.

The V gene is TRBV2, the J gene TRBJ2-6; D remains unclear. The CDR3 extends over 14 amino acids. Germline lookup yields CDR1 SNHLY and CDR2 FYNNEI. V dropped 3 bases and J dropped 0 bases, with 3 bases sitting between them. CDR3 bases: TGTGCCAGCAGTGACGTCTCTGGGGCCAACGTCCTGACTTTC. Translating it yields CASSDVSGANVLTF.

This chain uses TRBV4-1 with TRBJ2-3, with D possibly matching TRBD1 (7 bases). Between the trimmed V and J ends, which lost 4 bases and 5 bases, there was a span of 19 bases. CDR3 length equals 16 residues. Germline V gene lookup returns CDR1 MGHRA and CDR2 YSYEKL. CDR3 sequence (DNA): TGCGCCAGCAGCCTCCATGGTTCAGGGGGGCGAGATACGCAGTATTTT. Amino acid sequence: CASSLHGSGGRDTQYF.